This T cell receptor beta chain came from a study of blood T cell repertoires in COVID-19. TCRdb's table, derived via immunoSEQ multiplex PCR, lists solely in-frame clones and lacks some. This sample has 150,000 to 200,000 clones; around 80% occur once, and the top ten carry 9.5% to 15%. This receptor was identified in a man aged 45-65 years who had recovered from COVID-19. The specimen was PBMCs or T cells enriched from blood (not recorded which).

The CDR3 sequence: CASSFQGGRTEAFF. CDR3 bases: TGTGCCAGCAGCTTCCAGGGGGGTCGCACTGAAGCTTTCTTT. The V and J genes are TRBV7-2 and TRBJ1-1, with 7 positions matching TRBD1. The V segment lost 3 bases and the J segment 4 bases; nucleotides outside the gene matches: 5. Germline CDR1 SGHTA, CDR2 FQGNSA. This CDR3 is built from 14 residues. The full variable domain, in which reference TRBV7-2 and TRBJ1-1 provide the parts outside the CDR3, is GAGVSQSPSNKVTEKGKDVELRCDPISGHTALYWYRQSLGQGLEFLIYFQGNSAPDKSGLPSDRFSAERTGGSVSTLTIQRTQQEDSAVYLCASSFQGGRTEAFFGQGTRLTVV.